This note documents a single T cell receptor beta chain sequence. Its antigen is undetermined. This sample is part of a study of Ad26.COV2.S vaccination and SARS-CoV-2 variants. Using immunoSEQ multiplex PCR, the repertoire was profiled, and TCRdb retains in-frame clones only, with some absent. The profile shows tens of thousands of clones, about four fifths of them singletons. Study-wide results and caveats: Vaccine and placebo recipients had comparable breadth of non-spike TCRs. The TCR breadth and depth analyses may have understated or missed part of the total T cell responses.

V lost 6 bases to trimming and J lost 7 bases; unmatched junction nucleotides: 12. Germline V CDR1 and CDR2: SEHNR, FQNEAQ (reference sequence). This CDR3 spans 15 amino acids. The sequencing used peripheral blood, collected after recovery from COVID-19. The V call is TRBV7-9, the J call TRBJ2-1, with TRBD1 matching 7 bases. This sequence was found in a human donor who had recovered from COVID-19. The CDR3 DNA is TGTGCCAGCAGACAAATCAGGGACAGCTCAAATGAGCAGTTCTTC. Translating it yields CASRQIRDSSNEQFF.